Presented here are 27 T cell receptor beta chains from one specimen sequenced in a study of T cell repertoires in cytomegalovirus infection. Using its own MiXCR run on the reads, TCRdb lists one record per CDR3 protein. The repertoire has 95,000 to 120,000 distinct CDR3 sequences, roughly 30% of them found once; the top ten carry 41%. These receptors' targets are unknown. The sequencing used CD8+ T cells from cultured PBMCs, collected from culture after CMV antigen stimulation. These receptors were obtained from a human donor in good health (CMV status not recorded). Some clones in this sample may be carry-over from other donors' samples.

The sample holds a few counts of this clonotype. This chain joins TRBV7-9 and TRBJ2-3; 7 bases align to TRBD1. The CDR3 sequence is 16 residues long. The ends lost 7 bases at V and 2 bases at J; junction bases unmatched: 12. Germline V gene data show CDR1 as SEHNR and CDR2 as FQNEAQ (reference sequence). The CDR3 nucleotides read TGTGCCAGCATCCAGTGGGGGACAGCGACCACAGATACGCAGTATTTT. Protein product: CASIQWGTATTDTQYF.

CDR3 nucleotide sequence: TGTGCCAGCAGTTTTGGCTACAATGAGCAGTTCTTC. This encodes CASSFGYNEQFF. The chain joins TRBV12-3 or TRBV12-4 to TRBJ2-1, with D hard to call. Trimming pared 3 bases from V and 3 bases from J, leaving 3 bases between. This CDR3 is built from 12 residues.

The gene calls are TRBV6-2 or TRBV6-3 and TRBJ1-5; 11 bases align to TRBD1. Germline V lookup: CDR1 MNHEY, CDR2 SVGEGT. V was clipped by 6 bases and J by 4 bases; unmatched bases: 5. The CDR3 consists of 15 residues. The CDR3 loop reads CASRFGQGANQPQHF. CDR3 nucleotides: TGTGCCAGCAGATTCGGACAGGGGGCTAATCAGCCCCAGCATTTT.

V and J are TRBV7-8 and TRBJ2-5; D not certain. Germline assignment: CDR1 SGHVS and CDR2 FQNEAQ. V lost 5 bases to trimming and J lost 4 bases, with 20 bases between them. This CDR3 is 16 amino acids long. For the CDR3, the DNA is TGTGCCAGCAGCCTACGGCCGCGCCTTGTGCGAGAGACCCAGTACTTC. Translating it yields CASSLRPRLVRETQYF.

The J gene is TRBJ2-7, the V gene TRBV6-2 or TRBV6-3, with D possibly being TRBD2 (7 bases). The germline CDR1 and CDR2 sequences are MNHEY and SVGEGT. V was clipped by 0 bases and J by 6 bases, with 15 bases between them. The CDR3 is 15 amino acids. CDR3 protein: CASSYSRGGFFEQYF. For the CDR3, the DNA is TGTGCCAGCAGTTACTCGAGGGGGGGCTTCTTCGAGCAGTACTTC.

This clonotype was seen only a few times. The chain joins TRBV28 to TRBJ1-1, with 7 bases matching TRBD1. The V and J ends lost 3 bases and 5 bases, in that order; junction bases with no gene match: 9. CDR1 and CDR2 from the germline V gene are MDHEN and SYDVKM. CDR3 size: 15 residues. CDR3 bases: TGTGCCAGCAGTTTTAGTGGCAGGGGGAAGACTGAAGCTTTCTTT. Protein: CASSFSGRGKTEAFF.

With respect to this clonotype: This may be a read error: a much more frequent sequence differs by one nucleotide. The chain couples TRBV7-2 to TRBJ2-5; no reliable D call. The CDR3 extends over 16 amino acids. The germline V gene has CDR1 SGHTA and CDR2 FQGNSA. V lost 4 bases and J 5 bases, leaving 20 bases between the germline ends. The CDR3 spells CASSSIPGLSTETQYF. The CDR3 region has the DNA TGTGCCAGCAGCTCCATTCCCGGGCTCTCGACTGAGACCCAGTACTTC.

V and J are TRBV11-2 and TRBJ2-7; D uncertain. The germline CDR1 and CDR2 sequences are SGHAT and FQNNGV. Trimming removed 4 bases at V and 2 bases at J, with 12 bases between. The CDR3 sequence is 14 residues long. The DNA for the CDR3 is TGTGCCAGCAGCTATTCGGACGGAACCTACGAGCAGTACTTC. It is translated as CASSYSDGTYEQYF.

The V call is TRBV7-2, the J call TRBJ2-7; D is ambiguous. This CDR3 region has 13 residues. Germline V gene sequence: CDR1 SGHTA, CDR2 FQGNSA. Trimming shortened V by 1 base and J by 3 bases, and 7 bases separated the two germline ends. The CDR3 is CASSLVPLYEQYF. As DNA, the CDR3 is TGTGCCAGCAGCTTAGTGCCTCTCTACGAGCAGTACTTC.

J is TRBJ2-3 and V is TRBV6-6; TRBD2 matches 7 bases. This CDR3 contains 16 residues. V was clipped by 1 base and J by 2 bases; unmatched bases: 6. CDR1 is MNHNY and CDR2 is SVGAGI in the germline V gene (reference sequence). This CDR3 is CASSYFGTNHTDTQYF. The CDR3 region has the DNA TGTGCCAGCAGTTACTTTGGGACTAACCACACAGATACGCAGTATTTT.

This clonotype was counted at least ten times. V and J are TRBV12-3 or TRBV12-4 and TRBJ1-3, with D uncertain. The CDR3 spans 11 residues. The germline V and J ends were trimmed by 8 bases and 7 bases, with 9 bases remaining between them. DNA of the CDR3: TGTGCCAGCCCATCCGGGAACACCATATATTTT. Protein: CASPSGNTIYF.

This clonotype was detected only a few times. The chain links TRBV4-3 to TRBJ1-2; D is unclear. There are 16 residues in the CDR3. Per germline, CDR1 LGHNA and CDR2 YSLEER. V lost 0 bases and J 7 bases, leaving 18 bases between the germline ends. The CDR3 loop is CASSQDFGQILFGYTF. CDR3 DNA sequence: TGCGCCAGCAGCCAAGATTTCGGGCAAATCCTGTTTGGCTACACCTTC.

This clonotype was observed many times. At one end, the junction sequence differs from germline, possibly due to a read error. V gene TRBV7-2 combines with J gene TRBJ2-5; D may be TRBD2 (6 bases). Per germline, CDR1 SGHTA and CDR2 FQGNSA. The CDR3 has 15 amino acids. The CDR3 spells CASSLALIPKRSQYF. The CDR3 DNA sequence: TGTGCCAGCAGCCTAGCGCTAATACCTAAGAGGTCCCAGTACTTC.

Concerning this clonotype: One end of the junction fails to match germline, which may point to a read error. The gene calls are TRBV7-3 and TRBJ2-1; 10 bases are a match to TRBD1. This CDR3 comprises 18 residues. CDR1 is SGHTA, CDR2 FQGTGA, per germline. CDR3 sequence reads: CASSSPTGQGGLYNEQLF. CDR3 in DNA: TGTGCCAGCAGCTCACCAACTGGACAGGGGGGCCTATACAATGAGCAGCTCTTC.

The chain couples TRBV6-5 to TRBJ2-5, with TRBD1 identical over 7 bases. Trimming took 5 bases from V and 2 from J; bases not matched to a gene: 8. The V gene's germline CDR1 is MNHEY and CDR2 SVGAGI. This CDR3 region has 15 residues. The CDR3 nucleotides are TGTGCCAGCAGTACCGGGACAGAGATACAAGAGACCCAGTACTTC. This gives the protein CASSTGTEIQETQYF.

The J gene is TRBJ1-6, the V gene TRBV4-1, with no clear D. Between the trimmed V and J ends, which lost 5 bases and 6 bases, there was a span of 14 bases. This CDR3 is 15 amino acids long. CDR1 is MGHRA, CDR2 YSYEKL, per germline. The CDR3 loop is CASSDRDPSNSPLHF. In DNA form, the CDR3 reads TGCGCCAGCAGCGACCGGGATCCAAGTAATTCACCCCTCCACTTT.

The chain is built from TRBV6-5 and TRBJ1-6; D perhaps matches TRBD1 (6 bases). In germline, CDR1 is MNHEY, CDR2 SVGAGI. The CDR3 is 16 amino acids. The ends were cut back, 6 bases at V and 7 bases at J, with 19 bases in the middle. The CDR3, as DNA: TGTGCCAGCAGACCCGTCGGGGGGCAGCCCAATTCACCCCTCCACTTT. Protein: CASRPVGGQPNSPLHF.

This clonotype has only a few counts. The CDR3 loop is CASLKSRDRGWGNYGYTF. The CDR3, as DNA: TGTGCCAGCCTCAAATCCCGGGACAGGGGATGGGGTAACTATGGCTACACCTTC. V usage is TRBV5-6 and J usage is TRBJ1-2, with TRBD1 matching over 10 bases. This CDR3 has 18 residues. J was trimmed by 1 base and V by 7 bases; bases with no gene match: 16. The germline V gene has CDR1 SGHDT and CDR2 YYEEEE.

The chain carries TRBV20-1 and TRBJ2-1; TRBD2 matches 7 bases. Looked up from germline, CDR1 is DFQATT and CDR2 is SNEGSKA (reference sequence). The CDR3 has 16 residues. The V and J ends lost 0 bases and 5 bases, in that order; junction bases with no gene match: 10. The CDR3 sequence is CSARDWPSGDDNEQFF. The CDR3 DNA sequence: TGCAGTGCTAGAGATTGGCCCAGCGGGGACGACAATGAGCAGTTCTTC.

In its sample, this clonotype was seen a few times. V gene TRBV6-1 combines with J gene TRBJ2-3; either TRBD1 or TRBD2 may supply D (6 bases each). This CDR3 comprises 16 residues. Germline V gene lookup returns CDR1 MNHNS and CDR2 SASEGT. Trimming took off 2 bases at V and 2 bases at J, with 14 bases between the two ends. The CDR3 nucleotides read TGTGCCAGCAGTGAACTGGTCGGGGGCACCACAGATACGCAGTATTTT. It specifies CASSELVGGTTDTQYF.

This clonotype rates as medium-sized. The chain carries TRBV29-1 and TRBJ1-1, with no clear D. V lost 8 bases, J lost 1 base, and 8 bases lay in between. The CDR3 is 11 residues long. Looked up from germline, CDR1 is SQVTM and CDR2 is ANQGSEA. The CDR3 DNA is TGCAGCACCCGACGGAACACTGAAGCTTTCTTT. Translating gives CSTRRNTEAFF. The full variable domain, in which reference TRBV29-1 and TRBJ1-1 provide the parts outside the CDR3, is SAVISQKPSRDICQRGTSLTIQCQVDSQVTMMFWYRQQPGQSLTLIATANQGSEATYESGFVIDKFPISRPNLTFSTLTVSNMSPEDSSIYLCSTRRNTEAFFGQGTRLTVV.

The chain links TRBV2 to TRBJ1-6; 8 positions match TRBD1. V lost 6 bases, J lost 3 bases, and 7 bases stayed unmatched. Germline CDR1 and CDR2: SNHLY and FYNNEI. This CDR3 spans 16 amino acids. The CDR3 reads CASSLQGEDYNSPLHF. CDR3 coding DNA: TGTGCCAGCAGCCTACAGGGGGAGGACTATAATTCACCCCTCCACTTT.

This clonotype showed up just a few times. The V call is TRBV29-1, the J call TRBJ2-7; D gene uncertain. CDR1 and CDR2 from the germline V gene are SQVTM and ANQGSEA. There are 13 residues in the CDR3. Trimming shortened V by 5 bases and J by 7 bases, and 18 bases separated the two germline ends. For the CDR3, the DNA is TGCAGCGTTACCAGTACCACTCCTTGGGAGCAGTACTTC. As protein: CSVTSTTPWEQYF.

This clonotype has more than one count but fewer than ten. This CDR3 is CSAITGSGLDGYTF. CDR3 sequence (DNA): TGCAGCGCTATAACGGGGTCAGGGTTGGATGGCTACACCTTC. This sequence joins TRBV29-1 and TRBJ1-2, with a possible D match to TRBD1 (5 bases). Germline V CDR1 and CDR2: SQVTM, ANQGSEA. V was clipped by 7 bases and J by 6 bases, with 21 bases between them. CDR3 length: 14 residues. Variable domain in full (rest from reference TRBV29-1 and TRBJ1-2): SAVISQKPSRDICQRGTSLTIQCQVDSQVTMMFWYRQQPGQSLTLIATANQGSEATYESGFVIDKFPISRPNLTFSTLTVSNMSPEDSSIYLCSAITGSGLDGYTFGSGTRLTVV.

In nucleotides, the CDR3 is TGTGCCAGTAAGACATGGGATTCTGCTGGAAACACCATATATTTT. Protein sequence: CASKTWDSAGNTIYF. The V call is TRBV19, the J call TRBJ1-3; D is uncertain. CDR1 is LNHDA, CDR2 SQIVND, per germline (reference sequence). The CDR3 loop spans 15 amino acids. Trimming stripped 7 bases from V and 2 bases from J, with 15 bases between.

This clonotype showed up many times. V gene TRBV4-1 combines with J gene TRBJ2-3; D is uncertain. V lost 2 bases to trimming and J lost 0 bases, with 6 bases between them. This CDR3 has 14 amino acids. CDR1 and CDR2 from the germline V gene are MGHRA and YSYEKL. The CDR3 sequence: CASSQRSSTDTQYF. The DNA for the CDR3 is TGCGCCAGCAGCCAAAGGAGTAGCACAGATACGCAGTATTTT.

This clonotype was recorded at least ten times. The rearrangement joins TRBV2 to TRBJ2-7; perhaps TRBD2 as D (5 bases). With 5 bases removed from V and 2 bases from J, the gap between germline ends came to 10 bases. CDR1 SNHLY and CDR2 FYNNEI come from the germline V gene. The CDR3 is made up of 13 amino acids. Here the CDR3 DNA reads TGTGCCAGCAGTAAGGACGGGACCTACGAGCAGTACTTC. This translates into CASSKDGTYEQYF.